What follows describes a single TCR beta chain. The antigen is undetermined. The data derive from a study of shared clonotypes between healthy human individuals. Study-wide results and caveats: Depth of sequencing was expected to influence donor clonotype sharing.

The assay was immunoSEQ multiplex PCR, and TCRdb's table has in-frame clones only and misses some. The sample shows about 680,000 clones, around 78% of them seen only once. Trimming stripped 2 bases from V and 8 bases from J, with 15 bases between. There are 15 residues in the CDR3. Germline CDR1 and CDR2: LNHDA and SQIVND (reference sequence). The TCR originated in a woman aged 25 to 39 in good health. The sample comprised memory CD4+ T cells sorted from blood. Subset indicated: CD45RA-negative fraction. The chain uses TRBV19 and TRBJ1-4; maybe TRBD1 (5 bases). In nucleotides, the CDR3 is TGTGCCAGTAGTATACGGACAACAACGAGGGAAAAACTGTTTTTT. Protein sequence: CASSIRTTTREKLFF.